This passage covers 30 T cell receptor beta chains from one sample sequenced in a study of graft-versus-host responses after intestinal transplantation. Data came from immunoSEQ multiplex PCR; TCRdb stores just in-frame clones and leaves some out. Among tens of thousands of clones listed, over 75% were seen once. The antigens for these receptors are not known. Material: unstimulated CD8+ T cells sorted from spleen or lymph node cells, obtained before intestinal transplant. These receptors were taken from a human donor who received an intestinal transplant.

The V call is TRBV20-1, the J call TRBJ2-1, with D perhaps TRBD2 (5 bases). The CDR3 extends over 11 amino acids. Germline V CDR1 and CDR2: DFQATT, SNEGSKA (reference sequence). V lost 0 bases, J lost 8 bases, and 5 bases lay in between. CDR3 DNA sequence: TGCAGTGCTAGAGAGGACTATGAGCAGTTCTTC. Translated, it gives CSAREDYEQFF.

The chain couples TRBV4-1 to TRBJ2-7; 8 bases are shared with TRBD1. The CDR3 totals 16 residues. Per germline, CDR1 MGHRA and CDR2 YSYEKL. Unmatched junction bases numbered 10, after V lost 3 bases and J lost 3 bases. The CDR3 spells CASSHLPQGAIYEQYF. CDR3 in DNA: TGCGCCAGCAGCCATCTTCCTCAGGGGGCGATCTACGAGCAGTACTTC.

The gene calls are TRBV23-1 and TRBJ1-2, with unresolved D. TRBV23-1 is an open reading frame, and its role is uncertain. The CDR3 consists of 11 residues. V lost 7 bases to trimming and J lost 8 bases, with 11 bases between them. The chain's CDR3 is CASKSEKGYTF. DNA for the CDR3: TGCGCCAGCAAGAGTGAAAAAGGCTACACCTTC.

A few counts support this clone. Other DNA sequences in this sample translate to the same CDR3. The rearrangement uses TRBV27 and TRBJ1-2; D gene ambiguous. The CDR3 is 15 amino acids. The V end was cut by 4 bases, the J end by 6 bases, with 18 bases between. Germline CDR1 MNHEY, CDR2 SMNVEV (reference sequence). For the CDR3, the DNA is TGTGCCAGCAGTTACGAGGCGGGAATCGATCATGGCTACACCTTC. Encoded protein: CASSYEAGIDHGYTF.

Written as DNA, the CDR3 is TGCGCCAGCAGCCCAGGACAGGGAGCTAACTATGGCTACACCTTC. Residues: CASSPGQGANYGYTF. V usage is TRBV4-1 and J usage is TRBJ1-2; 8 nucleotides match TRBD1. Germline V gives CDR1 MGHRA, CDR2 YSYEKL. With V trimmed by 4 bases and J by 0 bases, 4 bases remained unmatched. This CDR3 is 15 amino acids long.

The chain combines TRBV25-1 with TRBJ2-1, with 9 positions matching TRBD2. CDR3 length equals 14 residues. Germline V gene sequence: CDR1 MGHDK, CDR2 SYGVNS. The ends lost 5 bases at V and 13 bases at J; junction bases unmatched: 12. CDR3 amino acids: CASSPSRLAGIQFF. DNA of the CDR3: TGTGCCAGCAGTCCCTCGAGGCTAGCGGGGATCCAGTTCTTC.

This chain's CDR3 is CASSYYRGADTQYF. CDR3 in DNA: TGTGCCAGCAGTTACTACAGGGGGGCGGATACGCAGTATTTT. The V and J genes are TRBV6-5 and TRBJ2-3, with 8 bases fitting TRBD1. Trimming took 1 base from V and 6 from J; bases not matched to a gene: 3. Germline assignment: CDR1 MNHEY and CDR2 SVGAGI. The CDR3 covers 14 residues.

This chain uses TRBV7-6 with TRBJ2-7, with a weak D call TRBD2 (6 bases). Looked up from germline, CDR1 is SGHVS and CDR2 is FNYEAQ. The CDR3 contains 14 residues. Trimming removed 5 bases at V and 0 bases at J, with 11 bases between. The CDR3 spells CASSPGTGSYEQYF. The CDR3 nucleotides read TGTGCCAGCAGCCCGGGGACTGGCTCCTACGAGCAGTACTTC. Filled out from reference TRBV7-6 and TRBJ2-7, the complete variable domain reads GAGVSQSPRYKVTKRGQDVALRCDPISGHVSLYWYRQALGQGPEFLTYFNYEAQQDKSGLPNDRFSAERPEGSISTLTIQRTEQRDSAMYRCASSPGTGSYEQYFGPGTRLTVT.

The J gene is TRBJ2-6, the V gene TRBV27, with 9 bases that match TRBD1. CDR3 length: 18 residues. V was clipped by 6 bases and J by 1 base; unmatched bases: 10. Looked up from germline, CDR1 is MNHEY and CDR2 is SMNVEV (reference sequence). CDR3 DNA sequence: TGTGCCAGCAGGACCGCCGACAGGGGGAGGTCTGGGGCCAACGTCCTGACTTTC. Residues: CASRTADRGRSGANVLTF. The whole variable domain, remainder taken from reference TRBV27 and TRBJ2-6, is EAQVTQNPRYLITVTGKKLTVTCSQNMNHEYMSWYRQDPGLGLRQIYYSMNVEVTDKGDVPEGYKVSRKEKRNFPLILESPSPNQTSLYFCASRTADRGRSGANVLTFGAGSRLTVL.

This chain uses TRBV4-1 with TRBJ1-1, with D hard to call. Deletions cut 1 base from V and 0 bases from J, with 18 bases between. Germline V gene data show CDR1 as MGHRA and CDR2 as YSYEKL. The CDR3 runs 18 residues. CDR3 residues: CASSQGYRAADLNTEAFF. CDR3 bases: TGCGCCAGCAGCCAAGGGTACAGAGCAGCCGATTTGAACACTGAAGCTTTCTTT.

V usage is TRBV28 and J usage is TRBJ1-1; D not certain. Trimming removed 7 bases from V and 1 base from J, with 13 bases in between. The CDR3 consists of 14 residues. From germline, CDR1 is MDHEN and CDR2 SYDVKM. As DNA, the CDR3 is TGTGCCAGCAAATCCATCGGGGAGAACACTGAAGCTTTCTTT. This codes for CASKSIGENTEAFF. Combining the CDR3 with reference TRBV28 and TRBJ1-1 gives the whole variable domain DVKVTQSSRYLVKRTGEKVFLECVQDMDHENMFWYRQDPGLGLRLIYFSYDVKMKEKGDIPEGYSVSREKKERFSLILESASTNQTSMYLCASKSIGENTEAFFGQGTRLTVV.

Here the CDR3 DNA reads TGTGCCAGTAGTGGCGCAGGTGGCTACACCTTC. It is translated as CASSGAGGYTF. The chain has TRBV19 and TRBJ1-2; no clear D gene. Trimming took 5 bases from V and 7 from J, leaving 8 bases between them. This CDR3 region has 11 residues. CDR1 is LNHDA, CDR2 SQIVND, per germline (reference sequence).

The V call is TRBV4-3, the J call TRBJ2-1, with D perhaps matching TRBD1 (6 bases). The ends were cut back, 4 bases at V and 0 bases at J, with 19 bases in the middle. Germline values: CDR1 LGHNA, CDR2 YSLEER. The CDR3 is 18 amino acids. CDR3 nucleotides: TGCGCCAGCAGCCCAATGGGGGCTAACGACATCTCCTACAATGAGCAGTTCTTC. This gives the protein CASSPMGANDISYNEQFF.

The chain uses TRBV5-6 and TRBJ2-5, with 9 bases identical to TRBD2. The closer fit of TRBJ2-7 to the DNA end suggests the J call may be wrong. The CDR3 loop spans 15 amino acids. Germline CDR1 is SGHDT and CDR2 is YYEEEE. CDR3 amino acids: CASSFKREAYYEQYF. DNA for the CDR3: TGTGCCAGCAGCTTCAAGCGGGAGGCGTACTACGAGCAGTACTTC.

This chain connects TRBV2 to TRBJ1-2, with D perhaps TRBD1 (6 bases). The CDR3 totals 14 residues. Germline CDR1 and CDR2: SNHLY and FYNNEI. With 5 bases removed from V and 5 bases from J, the gap between germline ends came to 15 bases. The CDR3 sequence is CASSKTGDQYGYTF. Written as DNA, the CDR3 is TGTGCCAGCAGTAAGACAGGAGATCAATATGGCTACACCTTC.

The chain carries TRBV14 and TRBJ2-7; weak D call: TRBD1 (6 bases). Trimming left V 4 bases short and J 3 bases short, with 16 bases between. CDR3 size: 15 residues. Germline loops: CDR1 SGHDN, CDR2 FVKESK. CDR3 nucleotides: TGTGCCAGCAGCCCCGGGACACCCTTCTTCTACGAGCAGTACTTC. This gives the protein CASSPGTPFFYEQYF.

This clone was counted a single time. The rearrangement uses TRBV15 and TRBJ1-2; TRBD1 might be the D (6 bases). CDR3 length equals 14 residues. CDR1 and CDR2 (germline): LNHNV, YYDKDF (reference sequence). V lost 3 bases, J lost 5 bases, and 13 bases lay in between. CDR3 DNA: TGTGCCACCAGCAGTAGGACAGAAGATTATGGCTACACCTTC. Translating it yields CATSSRTEDYGYTF.

This clone was seen just once. The chain employs TRBV15 and TRBJ2-7; TRBD1 might be the D (7 bases). This CDR3 comprises 14 residues. V lost 0 bases and J 5 bases, leaving 11 bases between the germline ends. From germline, CDR1 is LNHNV and CDR2 YYDKDF (reference sequence). The CDR3, as DNA: TGTGCCACCAGCAGAGACGACAGGGAGGACGAGCAGTACTTC. This translates into CATSRDDREDEQYF.

CDR3 sequence reads: CASSHLITDTQYF. In DNA form, the CDR3 reads TGTGCCAGCAGTCACCTAATCACAGATACGCAGTATTTT. This chain connects TRBV6-1 to TRBJ2-3; D unclear. V lost 5 bases to trimming and J lost 2 bases, with 8 bases between them. Germline loops: CDR1 MNHNS, CDR2 SASEGT. CDR3 length equals 13 residues.

The V call is TRBV28, the J call TRBJ2-2; 9 positions agree with TRBD1. After removal of 5 bases from V and 7 bases from J, the junction contained 8 bases not matched to a gene. Germline V gene sequence: CDR1 MDHEN, CDR2 SYDVKM. CDR3 length: 15 amino acids. Written as DNA, the CDR3 is TGTGCCAGCAGTATCCTCACAGGGGGCAACGGGGAGCTGTTTTTT. It codes for CASSILTGGNGELFF. The variable domain in full, completed from reference TRBV28 and TRBJ2-2, reads DVKVTQSSRYLVKRTGEKVFLECVQDMDHENMFWYRQDPGLGLRLIYFSYDVKMKEKGDIPEGYSVSREKKERFSLILESASTNQTSMYLCASSILTGGNGELFFGEGSRLTVL.

This clone appeared a single time. The rearrangement links TRBV9 to TRBJ1-3; D remains ambiguous. With 4 bases removed from V and 1 base from J, the gap between germline ends came to 15 bases. Per germline, CDR1 SGDLS and CDR2 YYNGEE. CDR3 length equals 16 residues. Written as DNA, the CDR3 is TGTGCCAGCAGCACCAGGCTGCCGGGGTCTGGAAACACCATATATTTT. Translating gives CASSTRLPGSGNTIYF.

The gene calls are TRBV30 and TRBJ2-3, with 8 bases aligning to TRBD2. J gave up 5 bases and V 5 bases, and 12 bases lay outside the gene matches. This CDR3 spans 15 amino acids. CDR1 and CDR2 (germline): GTSNPN, SVGIG (reference sequence). The CDR3 DNA reads as TGTGCCTGGTCTAGACTAGCGATGGGCGGAGATACGCAGTATTTT. This sequence encodes CAWSRLAMGGDTQYF.

The rearrangement joins TRBV5-6 to TRBJ2-2; weak D call: TRBD1 (5 bases). V lost 1 base and J lost 7, with 5 bases in between. The CDR3 is 12 amino acids. Germline V gene lookup returns CDR1 SGHDT and CDR2 YYEEEE. This CDR3 reads CASSLRGGELFF. In DNA form, the CDR3 reads TGTGCCAGCAGCTTGAGGGGCGGGGAGCTGTTTTTT. The complete variable domain, with remaining parts taken from reference TRBV5-6 and TRBJ2-2, reads DAGVTQSPTHLIKTRGQQVTLRCSPKSGHDTVSWYQQALGQGPQFIFQYYEEEERQRGNFPDRFSGHQFPNYSSELNVNALLLGDSALYLCASSLRGGELFFGEGSRLTVL.

CDR3 sequence (DNA): TGCGCCAGCAGCCGGGGACAGGGGATTTTAACTAACTATGGCTACACCTTC. Its translation: CASSRGQGILTNYGYTF. The chain carries TRBV4-1 and TRBJ1-2, with TRBD1 identical over 10 bases. Germline V CDR1 and CDR2: MGHRA, YSYEKL. The CDR3 is 17 amino acids. V lost 4 bases to trimming and J lost 0 bases; unmatched junction nucleotides: 8.

The rearrangement links TRBV5-1 to TRBJ2-5, with 7 bases identical to TRBD1. The tail of the sequence fits TRBJ2-7 better, so the J call may be wrong. In germline, CDR1 is SGHRS, CDR2 YFSETQ. CDR3 length: 17 amino acids. CDR3 region: CASSFSSRDSSSYEQYF. The CDR3 nucleotides read TGCGCCAGCAGCTTTTCAAGCCGGGACAGTAGCTCCTACGAGCAGTACTTC.

This clone was observed once. The gene calls are TRBV5-1 and TRBJ2-5; 9 bases agree with TRBD1. CDR1 is SGHRS, CDR2 YFSETQ, per germline. The V segment lost 4 bases and the J segment 4 bases; nucleotides outside the gene matches: 5. The CDR3 spans 14 residues. The CDR3 DNA is TGCGCCAGCAGCCCCGGGACAGGGCTAGAGACCCAGTACTTC. As protein: CASSPGTGLETQYF.

The rearrangement links TRBV4-1 to TRBJ2-7; D is perhaps TRBD1 (6 bases). Germline CDR1 is MGHRA and CDR2 is YSYEKL. The CDR3 has 15 residues. V lost 4 bases and J lost 7, with 20 bases in between. This CDR3 is CASSPLWPSGAEQYF. The CDR3, as DNA: TGCGCCAGCAGCCCCCTGTGGCCTTCAGGGGCTGAGCAGTACTTC.

V gene TRBV29-1 combines with J gene TRBJ1-2; 9 bases fit TRBD1. The CDR3 totals 15 residues. Per germline, CDR1 SQVTM and CDR2 ANQGSEA. The J segment lost 3 bases and the V segment lost 0 bases, leaving 5 bases of the junction unmatched. CDR3 DNA: TGCAGCGTTGAAGATTGGGACAGGGATTACTATGGCTACACCTTC. As protein: CSVEDWDRDYYGYTF. The full variable domain, rest sourced from reference TRBV29-1 and TRBJ1-2, is SAVISQKPSRDICQRGTSLTIQCQVDSQVTMMFWYRQQPGQSLTLIATANQGSEATYESGFVIDKFPISRPNLTFSTLTVSNMSPEDSSIYLCSVEDWDRDYYGYTFGSGTRLTVV.

V is TRBV7-9 and J is TRBJ2-1, with D maybe TRBD2 (5 bases). V was pared by 8 bases and J by 0 bases, with 26 bases between. Germline CDR1 is SEHNR and CDR2 is FQNEAQ (reference sequence). The CDR3 sequence is 19 residues long. CDR3 nucleotide sequence: TGTGCCAGCCCGGAGGAATTGGAAGTGCGACAAGGCTCCTACAATGAGCAGTTCTTC. Protein product: CASPEELEVRQGSYNEQFF.

This chain connects TRBV15 to TRBJ1-5; D not certain. This CDR3 has 18 amino acids. The germline V gene has CDR1 LNHNV and CDR2 YYDKDF (reference sequence). Trimming shortened V by 0 bases and J by 1 base, and 16 bases separated the two germline ends. CDR3 in amino acids: CATSRDGVPTASNQPQHF. The CDR3 DNA reads TGTGCCACCAGCAGAGATGGCGTCCCGACTGCGAGCAATCAGCCCCAGCATTTT.